The 32 T cell receptor beta chains reported below all come from one sample, sequenced in a study of CD8 T cells in Susac syndrome. RNA in amounts of about 0.5 to 1 ug was reverse transcribed with random hexamers. TCRdb ran MiXCR on the immunoSEQ multiplex PCR reads and lists one entry per CDR3 protein. The top ten clones hold 0.2% to 0.25% of a sample with around 300,000 distinct CDR3 sequences, roughly 85% of them seen once. The sequencing input was CD8+ T cells from PBMCs. The receptor set was obtained from a human donor with multiple sclerosis.

This sequence joins TRBV28 and TRBJ1-5, with D perhaps TRBD1 (5 bases). The germline V gene has CDR1 MDHEN and CDR2 SYDVKM. This CDR3 region has 16 residues. V dropped 6 bases and J dropped 1 base, with 16 bases sitting between them. For the CDR3, the DNA is TGTGCCAGCAGCACAATTCAATCAGGGAGCAATCAGCCCCAGCATTTT. Translation gives CASSTIQSGSNQPQHF. The whole variable domain, remainder taken from reference TRBV28 and TRBJ1-5, is DVKVTQSSRYLVKRTGEKVFLECVQDMDHENMFWYRQDPGLGLRLIYFSYDVKMKEKGDIPEGYSVSREKKERFSLILESASTNQTSMYLCASSTIQSGSNQPQHFGDGTRLSIL.

This chain joins TRBV19 and TRBJ1-2; D ambiguous. V lost 2 bases and J lost 6, with 10 bases in between. Germline lookup yields CDR1 LNHDA and CDR2 SQIVND (reference sequence). This CDR3 is built from 13 residues. CDR3 loop: CASSITEANGYTF. In DNA, the CDR3 is TGTGCCAGTAGTATAACGGAGGCCAATGGCTACACCTTC.

This sequence joins TRBV24-1 and TRBJ2-3; TRBD1 agrees at 8 bases. V lost 4 bases, J lost 5 bases, and 7 bases stayed unmatched. CDR3 length equals 15 residues. In germline, CDR1 is KGHDR, CDR2 SFDVKD. The CDR3 spells CATSDHDRGGDTQYF. In nucleotides, the CDR3 is TGTGCCACCAGTGACCATGACAGGGGTGGAGATACGCAGTATTTT.

V usage is TRBV11-1 and J usage is TRBJ2-7, with TRBD1 identical over 7 bases. The ends lost 5 bases at V and 2 bases at J; junction bases unmatched: 9. Germline V lookup: CDR1 SGHAT, CDR2 FQDESV (reference sequence). The CDR3 is 15 residues long. DNA of the CDR3: TGTGCCAGCAGCATATCGACAGGGATTGCCTACGAGCAGTACTTC. It encodes CASSISTGIAYEQYF.

The chain links TRBV20-1 to TRBJ2-3, with 9 bases that match TRBD2. V was clipped by 2 bases and J by 2 bases; unmatched bases: 5. Germline CDR1 is DFQATT and CDR2 is SNEGSKA (reference sequence). This CDR3 has 15 amino acids. CDR3 sequence: CSARMRLAVTDTQYF. The DNA of the CDR3 is TGCAGTGCTAGAATGAGACTAGCGGTCACAGATACGCAGTATTTT.

This chain links TRBV29-1 with TRBJ2-7; 7 positions match TRBD2. With V trimmed by 7 bases and J by 7 bases, 10 bases remained unmatched. The CDR3 is 12 amino acids. The germline V gene has CDR1 SQVTM and CDR2 ANQGSEA. In nucleotides, the CDR3 is TGCAGCGGGGGGGGTCCCGAAACAGAGCAGTACTTC. Translating it yields CSGGGPETEQYF.

The genes are TRBV7-2 and TRBJ2-7; 10 positions agree with TRBD2. The germline gives CDR1 SGHTA, CDR2 FQGNSA. The J segment lost 4 bases and the V segment lost 2 bases, leaving 2 bases of the junction unmatched. The CDR3 covers 14 residues. The CDR3 DNA follows: TGTGCCAGCAGCTTAACTAGCGGGGAGTACGAGCAGTACTTC. Translated: CASSLTSGEYEQYF. Looking up the rest from reference TRBV7-2 and TRBJ2-7 gives the full variable domain: GAGVSQSPSNKVTEKGKDVELRCDPISGHTALYWYRQSLGQGLEFLIYFQGNSAPDKSGLPSDRFSAERTGGSVSTLTIQRTQQEDSAVYLCASSLTSGEYEQYFGPGTRLTVT.

The chain is built from TRBV5-4 and TRBJ1-4; possible D gene TRBD1, 5 bases. In germline, CDR1 is SGHNT, CDR2 YYREEE (reference sequence). V shed 4 bases and J shed 5 bases, with 15 bases lying between them. The CDR3 has 15 amino acids. CDR3 DNA sequence: TGTGCCAGCAGCGAAGCGATAGGGGCCAATGAAAAACTGTTTTTT. Protein sequence: CASSEAIGANEKLFF.

This clonotype was seen only a few times. The genes are TRBV5-6 and TRBJ2-7, with 8 bases identical to TRBD1. Per germline, CDR1 SGHDT and CDR2 YYEEEE. The CDR3 length is 17 residues. The J segment lost 2 bases and the V segment lost 4 bases, leaving 14 bases of the junction unmatched. The CDR3 protein is CASSVQDRERGAYEQYF. Here the CDR3 DNA reads TGTGCCAGCAGCGTCCAGGACAGGGAGAGGGGTGCCTACGAGCAGTACTTC. Looking up the rest from reference TRBV5-6 and TRBJ2-7 gives the full variable domain: DAGVTQSPTHLIKTRGQQVTLRCSPKSGHDTVSWYQQALGQGPQFIFQYYEEEERQRGNFPDRFSGHQFPNYSSELNVNALLLGDSALYLCASSVQDRERGAYEQYFGPGTRLTVT.

The gene calls are TRBV6-5 and TRBJ2-1; 9 bases match TRBD1. Germline assignment: CDR1 MNHEY and CDR2 SVGAGI. J was trimmed by 9 bases and V by 2 bases; bases with no gene match: 11. There are 16 residues in the CDR3. The CDR3 DNA reads TGTGCCAGCAGTTACGAAGGAGAGACAGGGGGGAGTGAGCAGTTCTTC. Protein: CASSYEGETGGSEQFF.

The chain joins TRBV6-5 to TRBJ2-3; the D call may be TRBD1 or TRBD2 (5 bases each). The length of the CDR3 is 15 residues. The germline V gene encodes CDR1 MNHEY and CDR2 SVGAGI. V was clipped by 7 bases and J by 2 bases, with 16 bases between them. Written as DNA, the CDR3 is TGTGCCAGCACCAATGCGGGCAGGGTCACAGATACGCAGTATTTT. It translates to CASTNAGRVTDTQYF.

The rearrangement uses TRBV5-8 and TRBJ2-5; 14 bases are a match to TRBD2. The trim removed 4 bases at V and 5 bases at J, leaving 7 bases unmatched. Per germline, CDR1 SGHTS and CDR2 YDEGEE. The CDR3 sequence is 16 residues long. The CDR3 protein is CASSIGTSGSRETQYF. The CDR3 bases are TGTGCCAGCAGCATAGGGACTAGCGGGAGTCGGGAGACCCAGTACTTC.

The chain uses TRBV12-3 or TRBV12-4 and TRBJ2-7; 7 bases are shared with TRBD2. After removal of 6 bases from V and 5 bases from J, the junction contained 10 bases not matched to a gene. This CDR3 is 14 amino acids long. Here the CDR3 DNA reads TGTGCCAGCAGCCCCCCAACTAGCGCCGACGAGCAGTACTTC. Translated: CASSPPTSADEQYF.

Here the CDR3 DNA reads TGTGCCAGCAGTTATTCATTCGGGATTAACACCGGGGAGCTGTTTTTT. Translating gives CASSYSFGINTGELFF. This sequence joins TRBV6-5 and TRBJ2-2; perhaps TRBD2 as D (5 bases). The CDR3 covers 16 residues. Trimming shortened V by 3 bases and J by 2 bases, and 13 bases separated the two germline ends. Looked up from germline, CDR1 is MNHEY and CDR2 is SVGAGI.

This clonotype was seen a single time. CDR3 sequence reads: CATSREENTEAFF. The CDR3 DNA reads as TGTGCCACCAGCAGAGAAGAGAACACTGAAGCTTTCTTT. The chain combines TRBV15 with TRBJ1-1; D is unclear. The germline V gene has CDR1 LNHNV and CDR2 YYDKDF (reference sequence). The CDR3 covers 13 residues. Deletions cut 0 bases from V and 1 base from J, with 3 bases between.

The V gene is TRBV5-1, the J gene TRBJ2-1; TRBD2 matches at 11 bases. Germline lookup yields CDR1 SGHRS and CDR2 YFSETQ. V shed 3 bases and J 6 bases; nucleotides not matched to a gene: 8. The CDR3 is made up of 16 amino acids. The CDR3 nucleotides are TGCGCCAGCAGCTCTTTACTAGCGGGAGTTCCCAATGAGCAGTTCTTC. Protein product: CASSSLLAGVPNEQFF. The entire variable domain, with the rest obtained from reference TRBV5-1 and TRBJ2-1, is as follows: KAGVTQTPRYLIKTRGQQVTLSCSPISGHRSVSWYQQTPGQGLQFLFEYFSETQRNKGNFPGRFSGRQFSNSRSEMNVSTLELGDSALYLCASSSLLAGVPNEQFFGPGTRLTVL.

The chain recombines TRBV20-1 with TRBJ2-1, with D perhaps TRBD2 (5 bases). Germline CDR1 is DFQATT and CDR2 is SNEGSKA (reference sequence). Trimming removed 2 bases from V and 0 bases from J, with 8 bases in between. The CDR3 has 14 amino acids. CDR3: CSARSRGSYNEQFF. CDR3 coding DNA: TGCAGTGCTAGATCTCGGGGCTCCTACAATGAGCAGTTCTTC.

The chain recombines TRBV5-1 with TRBJ2-7; 11 positions match TRBD2. Germline values: CDR1 SGHRS, CDR2 YFSETQ. Unmatched junction bases numbered 6, after V lost 4 bases and J lost 3 bases. There are 15 residues in the CDR3. CDR3 bases: TGCGCCAGCAGCGGGGGACTAGCGGAAGTCTACGAGCAGTACTTC. Amino acid sequence: CASSGGLAEVYEQYF. Using reference TRBV5-1 and TRBJ2-7 for the parts outside the CDR3, the full variable domain is KAGVTQTPRYLIKTRGQQVTLSCSPISGHRSVSWYQQTPGQGLQFLFEYFSETQRNKGNFPGRFSGRQFSNSRSEMNVSTLELGDSALYLCASSGGLAEVYEQYFGPGTRLTVT.

In this sample, this clonotype turned up a few times. The rearrangement joins TRBV6-5 to TRBJ1-2; D is uncertain. V was cut by 1 base and J by 6 bases, with 9 bases left in between. The CDR3 length is 13 residues. Germline CDR1 MNHEY, CDR2 SVGAGI. CDR3: CASSYFGLDGYTF. CDR3 nucleotide sequence: TGTGCCAGCAGTTACTTCGGACTGGATGGCTACACCTTC.

This chain links TRBV29-1 with TRBJ1-5, with TRBD1 as a possible D gene (6 bases). CDR1 is SQVTM, CDR2 ANQGSEA, per germline. V lost 0 bases and J lost 7, with 13 bases in between. CDR3 length: 14 amino acids. The CDR3 DNA reads as TGCAGCGTTGAAGACGCGGGGGGCCGACAGCCCCAGCATTTT. It yields the protein CSVEDAGGRQPQHF.

V and J are TRBV4-3 and TRBJ1-2; D gene ambiguous. The length of the CDR3 is 17 residues. Germline V gives CDR1 LGHNA, CDR2 YSLEER. Trimming took 0 bases from V and 8 from J, leaving 22 bases between them. This chain's CDR3 is CASSQDLGEGAWRGYTF. The CDR3 coding sequence is TGCGCCAGCAGCCAAGATCTAGGAGAGGGAGCGTGGCGAGGCTACACCTTC.

The chain combines TRBV7-9 with TRBJ2-7, with D possibly being TRBD1 or TRBD2 (5 bases each). CDR1 is SEHNR, CDR2 FQNEAQ, per germline (reference sequence). This CDR3 has 13 amino acids. Trimming left V 5 bases short and J 1 base short, with 9 bases between. The CDR3: CASSEGRSYEQYF. CDR3 DNA: TGTGCCAGCAGCGAGGGGCGTTCCTACGAGCAGTACTTC.

The CDR3 loop is CSADGRTGGNTEAFF. In DNA, the CDR3 is TGCAGTGCAGACGGAAGGACAGGGGGAAACACTGAAGCTTTCTTT. The chain links TRBV20-1 to TRBJ1-1; 10 bases line up with TRBD1. With 6 bases clipped from V and 2 bases from J, the junction kept 9 bases outside the gene matches. The CDR3 is 15 residues long. Germline V gene lookup returns CDR1 DFQATT and CDR2 SNEGSKA (reference sequence).

This clonotype was counted once. The chain joins TRBV12-5 to TRBJ2-7; D might be TRBD2 (6 bases). This CDR3 is 12 amino acids long. Looked up from germline, CDR1 is LGHNT and CDR2 is FRNRAP. Trimming left V 6 bases short and J 3 bases short, with 9 bases between. CDR3 sequence (DNA): TGTGCTAGTGGCCCGGGAGACTACGAGCAGTACTTC. Protein sequence: CASGPGDYEQYF.

The V gene is TRBV11-2, the J gene TRBJ2-7; the D is unclear. Between the trimmed V and J ends, which lost 3 bases and 6 bases, there was a span of 6 bases. The CDR3 is 11 residues long. The germline V gene encodes CDR1 SGHAT and CDR2 FQNNGV. The CDR3 reads CASSFISEQYF. DNA of the CDR3: TGTGCCAGCAGCTTTATTAGCGAGCAGTACTTC.

The chain recombines TRBV5-1 with TRBJ1-4; D might be TRBD1 (6 bases). Deletions cut 4 bases from V and 0 bases from J, with 10 bases between. CDR3 length: 15 residues. Germline CDR1 reads SGHRS; CDR2 reads YFSETQ. The CDR3 region is CASSHDRSTNEKLFF. In DNA, the CDR3 is TGCGCCAGCAGCCATGACAGGTCAACTAATGAAAAACTGTTTTTT.

The rearrangement joins TRBV6-5 to TRBJ1-1, with 7 bases lining up with TRBD1. The CDR3 contains 15 residues. Trimming at V came to 2 bases and at J to 4 bases, leaving 7 bases not matched to a gene. Germline CDR1 MNHEY, CDR2 SVGAGI. The CDR3 loop reads CASSYGGRGATEAFF. The CDR3 DNA is TGTGCCAGCAGTTACGGCGGCAGGGGGGCCACTGAAGCTTTCTTT.

The rearrangement uses TRBV5-1 and TRBJ2-6, with D possibly TRBD1 on 6 matching bases. Germline-derived CDR1 and CDR2 are SGHRS and YFSETQ. The V and J ends lost 5 bases and 0 bases respectively, with 15 bases between them. This CDR3 is built from 17 residues. The CDR3 reads CASRWTAIGSGANVLTF. The CDR3 DNA is TGCGCCAGCAGATGGACAGCCATTGGCTCTGGGGCCAACGTCCTGACTTTC.

V usage is TRBV15 and J usage is TRBJ2-1, with D perhaps TRBD2 (6 bases). This CDR3 is built from 20 residues. Trimming removed 0 bases at V and 0 bases at J, with 21 bases between. The V gene's germline CDR1 is LNHNV and CDR2 YYDKDF (reference sequence). CDR3 sequence reads: CATSREERGVASRSYNEQFF. CDR3 coding DNA: TGTGCCACCAGCAGAGAAGAGCGCGGGGTAGCGTCACGCTCCTACAATGAGCAGTTCTTC.

The CDR3 loop is CASSLHNDRVMAHPNQPQHF. In DNA, the CDR3 is TGTGCCAGCAGTTTACACAACGACAGGGTGATGGCTCACCCCAATCAGCCCCAGCATTTT. This chain joins TRBV27 and TRBJ1-5; 7 bases map to TRBD1. V trimming: 2 bases; J trimming: 3 bases; junction bases outside the gene matches: 19. The CDR3 runs 20 residues. Germline V gene lookup returns CDR1 MNHEY and CDR2 SMNVEV (reference sequence).

The chain combines TRBV28 with TRBJ2-7; 7 nucleotides align to TRBD1. J was trimmed by 6 bases and V by 3 bases; bases with no gene match: 8. Germline CDR1 is MDHEN and CDR2 is SYDVKM. This CDR3 spans 14 amino acids. Written as DNA, the CDR3 is TGTGCCAGCAGTTTTAGTTTGGCAGGGGGCGAGCAGTACTTC. The encoded protein is CASSFSLAGGEQYF.

V usage is TRBV24-1 and J usage is TRBJ1-5; D remains ambiguous. Germline CDR1 and CDR2: KGHDR and SFDVKD. This CDR3 is 14 amino acids long. V was cut by 4 bases and J by 1 base, with 7 bases left in between. The DNA for the CDR3 is TGTGCCACCAGTGACCAGTGGAGCAATCAGCCCCAGCATTTT. Its protein is CATSDQWSNQPQHF.